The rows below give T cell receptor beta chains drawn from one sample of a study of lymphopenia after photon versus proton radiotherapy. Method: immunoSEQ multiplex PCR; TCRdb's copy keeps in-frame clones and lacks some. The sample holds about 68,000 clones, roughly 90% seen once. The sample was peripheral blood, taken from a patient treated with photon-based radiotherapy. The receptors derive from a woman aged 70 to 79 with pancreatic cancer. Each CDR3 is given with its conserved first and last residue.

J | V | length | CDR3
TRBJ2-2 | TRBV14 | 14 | CASRAGGNTGELFF
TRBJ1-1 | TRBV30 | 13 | CAWTPTVNTEAFF
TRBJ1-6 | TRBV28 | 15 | CASSFKGGSLATLHF
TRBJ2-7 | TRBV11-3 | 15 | CASSLAGGSGYEQYF
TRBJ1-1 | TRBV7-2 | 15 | CASSLVGGMNTEAFF
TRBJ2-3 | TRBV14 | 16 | CASSHYGTTYTDTQYF
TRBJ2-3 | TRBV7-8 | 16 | CASSLSLGRSTDTQYF
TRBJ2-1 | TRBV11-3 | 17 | CASSPGQGLSSYNEQFF
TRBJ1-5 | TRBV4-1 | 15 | CASSQVGQYNQPQHF
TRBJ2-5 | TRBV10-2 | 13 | CASRPSGRETQYF
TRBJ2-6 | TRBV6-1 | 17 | CASSEAWTGVRANVLTF
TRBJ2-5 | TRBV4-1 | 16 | CASSQPGGTGGETQYF
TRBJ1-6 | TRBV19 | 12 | CASSMTNSPLHF
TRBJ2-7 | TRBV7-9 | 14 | CASSLWDRAYEQYF
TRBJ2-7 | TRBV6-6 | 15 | CASSYATGGPYEQYF
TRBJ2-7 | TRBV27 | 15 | CASSFNSVLPYEQYF
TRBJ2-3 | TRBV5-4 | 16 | CASSPRQAAKTDTQYF
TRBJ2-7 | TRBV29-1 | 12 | CSVGTNSYEQYF
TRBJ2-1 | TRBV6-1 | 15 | CASSGLAGEINEQFF
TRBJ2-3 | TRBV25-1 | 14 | CASTGWEVTDTQYF
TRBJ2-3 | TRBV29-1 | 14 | CSVGTSGRADTQYF
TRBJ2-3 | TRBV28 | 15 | CASTSKEQDTDTQYF
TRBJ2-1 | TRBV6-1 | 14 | CASVQRQGGVRQFF
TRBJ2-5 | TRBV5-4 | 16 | CASSLADSGGGETQYF
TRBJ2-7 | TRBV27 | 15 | CASSTGLAVTYEQYF
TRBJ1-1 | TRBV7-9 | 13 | CASSLAPDTEAFF
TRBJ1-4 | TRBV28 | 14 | CASGGPGRGEKLFF
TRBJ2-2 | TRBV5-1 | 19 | CASSLQGPAAGLVPGELFF
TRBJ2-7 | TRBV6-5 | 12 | CASSYTGYEQYF
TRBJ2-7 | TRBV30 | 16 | CAWKRTSGSWSYEQYF
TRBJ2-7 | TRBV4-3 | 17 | CASSQDWSLPDLAEQYF
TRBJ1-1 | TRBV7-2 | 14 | CASSLVSGLTEAFF
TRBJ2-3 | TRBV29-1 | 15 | CSVTGTSGRMDTQYF
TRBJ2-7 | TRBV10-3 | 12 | CAIRGGVDEQYF
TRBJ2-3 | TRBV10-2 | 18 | CASSERLASGDHTDTQYF
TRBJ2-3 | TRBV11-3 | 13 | CASSGRDSPTQYF
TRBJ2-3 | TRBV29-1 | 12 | CSVGPEPHTQYF
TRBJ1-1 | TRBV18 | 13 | CASSPVSGTEAFF
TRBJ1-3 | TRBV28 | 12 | CASSLQGNTIYF
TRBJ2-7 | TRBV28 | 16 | CASSPNSAAGPWEQYF
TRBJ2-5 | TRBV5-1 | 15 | CASSLIGTGRETQYF
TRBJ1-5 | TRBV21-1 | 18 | CASSILVSGGSSNQPQHF
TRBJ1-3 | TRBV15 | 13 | CATSSEFGNTIYF
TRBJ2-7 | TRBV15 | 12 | CATSPGGYEQYF
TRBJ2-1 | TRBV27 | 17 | CASSLSNPSGGPHEQFF
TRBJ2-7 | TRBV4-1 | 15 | CASRKGPLSSYEQYF